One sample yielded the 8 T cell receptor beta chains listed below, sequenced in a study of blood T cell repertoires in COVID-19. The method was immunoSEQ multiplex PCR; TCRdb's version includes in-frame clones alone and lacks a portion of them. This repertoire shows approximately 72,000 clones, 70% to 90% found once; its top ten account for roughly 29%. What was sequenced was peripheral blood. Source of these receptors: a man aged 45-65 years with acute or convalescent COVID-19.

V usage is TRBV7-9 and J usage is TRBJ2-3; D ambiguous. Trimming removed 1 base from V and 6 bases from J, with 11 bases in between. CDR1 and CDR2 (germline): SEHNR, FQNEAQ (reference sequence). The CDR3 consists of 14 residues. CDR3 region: CASSLGTASDTQYF. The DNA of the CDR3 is TGTGCCAGCAGCTTAGGTACAGCCTCTGATACGCAGTATTTT.

Here the CDR3 DNA reads TGCGCCAGCAGCTTGGTGGGACAGGGTAACAATGAGCAGTTCTTC. Encoded protein: CASSLVGQGNNEQFF. The chain combines TRBV5-1 with TRBJ2-1; 9 bases align to TRBD1. V lost 0 bases, J lost 5 bases, and 3 bases stayed unmatched. The CDR3 totals 15 residues. Germline V gives CDR1 SGHRS, CDR2 YFSETQ.

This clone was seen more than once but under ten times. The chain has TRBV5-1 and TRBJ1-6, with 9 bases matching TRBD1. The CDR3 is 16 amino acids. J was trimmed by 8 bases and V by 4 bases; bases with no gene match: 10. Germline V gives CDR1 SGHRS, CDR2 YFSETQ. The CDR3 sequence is CASSTPGTGYDSPLHF. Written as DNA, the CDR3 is TGCGCCAGCAGCACACCCGGGACAGGGTACGATTCACCCCTCCACTTT.

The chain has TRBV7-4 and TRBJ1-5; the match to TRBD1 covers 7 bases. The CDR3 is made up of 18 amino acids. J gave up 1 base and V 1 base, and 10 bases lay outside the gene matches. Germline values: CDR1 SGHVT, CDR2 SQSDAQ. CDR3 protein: CASSLGDRARFSNQPQHF. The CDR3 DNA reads TGTGCCAGCAGCTTAGGAGACAGGGCACGATTCAGCAATCAGCCCCAGCATTTT.

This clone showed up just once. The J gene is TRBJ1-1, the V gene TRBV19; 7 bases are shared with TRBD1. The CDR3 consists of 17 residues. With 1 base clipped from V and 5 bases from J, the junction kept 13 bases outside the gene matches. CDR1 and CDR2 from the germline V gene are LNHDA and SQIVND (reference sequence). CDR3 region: CASSIAAFTGAGTEAFF. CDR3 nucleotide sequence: TGTGCCAGTAGTATAGCCGCCTTTACAGGGGCCGGGACTGAAGCTTTCTTT. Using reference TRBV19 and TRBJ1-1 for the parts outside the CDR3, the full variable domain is DGGITQSPKYLFRKEGQNVTLSCEQNLNHDAMYWYRQDPGQGLRLIYYSQIVNDFQKGDIAEGYSVSREKKESFPLTVTSAQKNPTAFYLCASSIAAFTGAGTEAFFGQGTRLTVV.

The CDR3 coding sequence is TGTGCCAGCAGCAAAGCATTAAGGGGGCGCCGAGACAATGAGCAGTTCTTC. This encodes CASSKALRGRRDNEQFF. The rearrangement links TRBV21-1 to TRBJ2-1; TRBD1 reflects the table's D call only, with no check against the DNA. TRBV21-1 is given as a pseudogene. The CDR3 is made up of 17 amino acids.

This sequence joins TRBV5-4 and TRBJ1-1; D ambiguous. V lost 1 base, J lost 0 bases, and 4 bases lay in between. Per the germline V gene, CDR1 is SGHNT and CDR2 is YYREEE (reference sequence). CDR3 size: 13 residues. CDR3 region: CASSLIMNTEAFF. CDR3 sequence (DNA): TGTGCCAGCAGCTTGATCATGAACACTGAAGCTTTCTTT.

The CDR3, as DNA: TGTGCCAGCAGTGAAGCGGCACAGGGAGATGAAAAACTGTTTTTT. Protein: CASSEAAQGDEKLFF. This chain joins TRBV6-1 and TRBJ1-4, with D perhaps TRBD1 (6 bases). The CDR3 is 15 amino acids. Germline-derived CDR1 and CDR2 are MNHNS and SASEGT. Trimming cost V 0 bases and J 6 bases, with 11 bases left between them.